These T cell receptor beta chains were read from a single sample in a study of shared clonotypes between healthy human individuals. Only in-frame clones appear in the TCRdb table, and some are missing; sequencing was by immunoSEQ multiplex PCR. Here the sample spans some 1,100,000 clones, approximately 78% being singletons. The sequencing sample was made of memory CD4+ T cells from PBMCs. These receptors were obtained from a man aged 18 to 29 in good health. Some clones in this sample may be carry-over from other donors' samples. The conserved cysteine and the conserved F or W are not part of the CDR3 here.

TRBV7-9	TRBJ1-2	ASSKDTYGYT
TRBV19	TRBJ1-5	ASSSQGIASNQPQH
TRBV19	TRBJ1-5	ASSIVEGLGQPQH
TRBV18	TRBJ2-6	ASTVPTYAGSGANVLT
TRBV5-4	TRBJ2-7	ASSPWGGGQHEQY
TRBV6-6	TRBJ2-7	ASRGGTNEQY
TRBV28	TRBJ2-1	ASRKREDRNEQF
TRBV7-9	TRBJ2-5	ASSLGVWETQY
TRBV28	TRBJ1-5	ASSLTSGGQPQH
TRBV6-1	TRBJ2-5	ASSVGQGARETQY
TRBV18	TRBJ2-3	ASSSRFNTQY
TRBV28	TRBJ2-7	ASSHNFLAGDHEQY
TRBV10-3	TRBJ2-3	AISETDGRDADTQY
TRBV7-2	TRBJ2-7	ASSLDRGYEQY
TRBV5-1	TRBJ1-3	ASSLGTVGSGNTIY
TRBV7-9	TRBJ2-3	ASSLPGGGTDTQY
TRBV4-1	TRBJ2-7	ATARSTGLEQY
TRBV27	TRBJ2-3	ASRGRLAGTDTQY
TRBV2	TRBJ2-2	ASSEGRSTGELF
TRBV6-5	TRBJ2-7	ASSLVGVAYEQY
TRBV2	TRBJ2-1	ASSDGGPMF
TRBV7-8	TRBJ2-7	ASSPVVAGVGEQY
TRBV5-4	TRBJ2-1	ASSSGKDRSYNEQF
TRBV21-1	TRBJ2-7	ARQSRRHRIARYEQY
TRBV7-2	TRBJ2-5	ASSLGGREQETQY